Described below is a single T cell receptor beta chain sequence and its context. Its antigen is currently unknown. These data originate in a study of cytomegalovirus exposure and HLA in healthy donors. Study background: The roughly 120 million unique TCR beta sequences, from about 179 million T cells, were found by an earlier analysis.

Overall study results and limits: Confirmation in vitro established that three CMV-associated chains were specific for CMV antigens. DRB1 showed the most TCR associations and HLA-C the fewest in a later analysis, as rates varied by HLA locus.

V was shortened by 4 bases and J by 6 bases, with 4 bases between the two germline ends. The CDR3 has 11 amino acids. Germline values: CDR1 MDHEN, CDR2 SYDVKM. PCR primers comprised 60 Vbeta and 13 Jbeta primers. The method was immunoSEQ multiplex PCR; TCRdb's version includes in-frame clones alone and lacks a portion of them. The sample carries around 130,000 clones, 50% to 75% recorded once. This TCR was sampled from a woman aged 35 to 49 in good health and CMV-seropositive. This chain links TRBV28 with TRBJ2-1, with no clear D. Sample: PBMCs. The CDR3, as DNA: TGTGCCAGCAGTTCTCCCAATGAGCAGTTCTTC. Translated: CASSSPNEQFF.